These 15 T cell receptor beta chains were all obtained from the same sample, sequenced in a study of T cells in Graves' hyperthyroidism and ophthalmopathy (dated by TCRdb to 2018 to 2020). Receptor libraries were prepared by multiplex PCR. Sequenced using an Illumina HiSeq 2000. The TCR beta CDR3 regions were amplified from RNA transcripts. The TCR CDR3 was subjected to a first round of RT-PCR using the HTBI primer set and the Qiagen OneStep RT-PCR kit. Clones were called with MiXCR by TCRdb after fastp trimmed the public reads at Q25, and only in-frame beta chains were retained. Merged by CDR3 protein, the rows form single entries marked with the most common genes and DNA. The sample table holds roughly 400,000 distinct CDR3 sequences, of which 11% to 15% were seen once. 28% of the sample lies in the top ten. Sequencing was carried out using blood. The receptors were sampled from a man over 45 with Graves' ophthalmopathy.

This clonotype has more than one count but fewer than ten. The chain employs TRBV6-1 and TRBJ2-1, with 8 bases aligning to TRBD2. This CDR3 is built from 12 residues. Per the germline V gene, CDR1 is MNHNS and CDR2 is SASEGT. The ends lost 5 bases at V and 10 bases at J; junction bases unmatched: 4. The CDR3 nucleotides are TGTGCCAGCAGTAGCGGGAGTCGGGAGCAGTTCTTC. Its translation: CASSSGSREQFF.

V usage is TRBV3-1 and J usage is TRBJ2-3, with D perhaps TRBD1 (5 bases). Germline CDR1 is LGHDT and CDR2 is YNNKEL (reference sequence). V lost 1 base and J 5 bases, leaving 16 bases between the germline ends. This CDR3 comprises 16 residues. The CDR3 sequence: CASSQVVGRVQDTQYF. The CDR3 DNA reads TGTGCCAGCAGCCAAGTCGTGGGCAGGGTACAAGATACGCAGTATTTT.

This rearrangement joins TRBV6-2 or TRBV6-3 to TRBJ2-1, with 9 bases lining up with TRBD1. The CDR3 contains 16 residues. CDR1 and CDR2 from the germline V gene are MNHEY and SVGEGT. The junction had 5 bases not matched to a gene; V was cut back by 2 bases and J by 3 bases. The CDR3 reads CASSYAQGASYNEQFF. CDR3 DNA sequence: TGTGCCAGCAGTTACGCACAGGGGGCAAGCTACAATGAGCAGTTCTTC.

This clonotype showed up many times. The chain links TRBV7-8 to TRBJ2-7, with TRBD1 matching over 7 bases. CDR1 and CDR2 (germline): SGHVS, FQNEAQ. V lost 1 base, J lost 4 bases, and 7 bases stayed unmatched. The length of the CDR3 is 15 residues. CDR3 residues: CASSLVGQRIYEQYF. CDR3 coding DNA: TGTGCCAGCAGCTTAGTGGGACAGAGAATTTACGAGCAGTACTTC.

The sample holds many counts of this clonotype. This chain joins TRBV7-9 and TRBJ2-7; 8 bases are shared with TRBD2. The CDR3 contains 14 residues. Germline V gives CDR1 SEHNR, CDR2 FQNEAQ (reference sequence). V lost 3 bases, J lost 2 bases, and 3 bases stayed unmatched. In DNA, the CDR3 is TGTGCCAGCAGCTTTAGCGGGGAACCCTACGAGCAGTACTTC. Its translation: CASSFSGEPYEQYF.

This clonotype was detected ten times or more. This chain joins TRBV5-8 and TRBJ2-3, with a possible D match to TRBD1 (6 bases). V lost 0 bases and J lost 5, with 13 bases in between. The CDR3 has 15 amino acids. Per germline, CDR1 SGHTS and CDR2 YDEGEE. The CDR3 DNA follows: TGTGCCAGCAGCTTGGCAGGGGTGGTTGGAGATACGCAGTATTTT. It encodes CASSLAGVVGDTQYF.

This clonotype was seen a handful of times. The rearrangement joins TRBV5-1 to TRBJ2-5; tentatively, D is TRBD1 or TRBD2 (5 bases each). Germline V lookup: CDR1 SGHRS, CDR2 YFSETQ. V shed 2 bases and J shed 6 bases, with 11 bases lying between them. The CDR3 sequence is 13 residues long. The CDR3 protein is CASSFSGTQTQYF. The CDR3 region has the DNA TGCGCCAGCAGCTTCTCCGGGACCCAGACCCAGTACTTC.

With regard to this clonotype: This clone may be a read error of a much larger clone one base away. The chain recombines TRBV18 with TRBJ2-7; weak D call: TRBD1 (6 bases). Trimming shortened V by 0 bases and J by 5 bases, and 14 bases separated the two germline ends. Looked up from germline, CDR1 is KGHSH and CDR2 is LQKENI. CDR3 length: 15 residues. The CDR3 DNA sequence: TGTGCCAGCTCACCACCGGCAGGGGCTTCCCACGAGCAGTACTTC. Its protein product is CASSPPAGASHEQYF.

The V and J genes are TRBV12-3 or TRBV12-4 and TRBJ1-2, with a possible D match to TRBD1 (6 bases). The CDR3 loop spans 15 amino acids. V dropped 5 bases and J dropped 2 bases, with 15 bases sitting between them. As DNA, the CDR3 is TGTGCCAGCAGTCCCCCGACAGGAGTAAACTATGGCTACACCTTC. Translated, it gives CASSPPTGVNYGYTF.

This clonotype was seen repeatedly, ten times or more. This sequence joins TRBV7-6 and TRBJ2-1; possibly TRBD1 for D (6 bases). Trimming removed 5 bases at V and 4 bases at J, with 9 bases between. Germline V gene data show CDR1 as SGHVS and CDR2 as FNYEAQ. This CDR3 is built from 13 residues. The CDR3 DNA is TGTGCCAGCAGCGCAGGGGCTTACAATGAGCAGTTCTTC. It yields the protein CASSAGAYNEQFF. Supplemented by reference TRBV7-6 and TRBJ2-1, the full variable domain reads GAGVSQSPRYKVTKRGQDVALRCDPISGHVSLYWYRQALGQGPEFLTYFNYEAQQDKSGLPNDRFSAERPEGSISTLTIQRTEQRDSAMYRCASSAGAYNEQFFGPGTRLTVL.

The chain couples TRBV24-1 to TRBJ2-4; a weak D match, TRBD1 (5 bases). Germline V gene lookup returns CDR1 KGHDR and CDR2 SFDVKD. The V and J ends lost 6 bases and 6 bases respectively, with 5 bases between them. This CDR3 has 11 residues. CDR3 bases: TGTGCCACCAGTCAGGGAAACATTCAGTACTTC. It codes for CATSQGNIQYF.

This clonotype showed up just a few times. This chain uses TRBV7-3 with TRBJ1-2; D remains unclear. Deletions cut 3 bases from V and 2 bases from J, with 16 bases between. Looked up from germline, CDR1 is SGHTA and CDR2 is FQGTGA. The CDR3 sequence is 16 residues long. The CDR3 nucleotides are TGTGCCAGCAGCTTCAAACCCGACCCGTCAAACTATGGCTACACCTTC. Protein: CASSFKPDPSNYGYTF.

This clonotype occurred many times. The J gene is TRBJ1-2, the V gene TRBV4-2; 8 positions agree with TRBD1. CDR1 and CDR2 (germline): LGHNA, YNFKEQ. CDR3 length: 16 residues. The V segment lost 1 base and the J segment 3 bases; nucleotides outside the gene matches: 7. The CDR3: CASSQVFYRGDYGYTF. CDR3 nucleotide sequence: TGTGCCAGCAGCCAAGTTTTCTACAGGGGGGACTATGGCTACACCTTC.

The table lists this clonotype with a few counts. CDR3 coding DNA: TGTGCCAGCAGCTCCTACCTCGGTTCGCAATTTCAAAATGAGCAGTTCTTC. Protein sequence: CASSSYLGSQFQNEQFF. The chain combines TRBV5-6 with TRBJ2-1; D unresolved. CDR3 size: 17 residues. The V gene lost 3 bases and the J gene lost 7 bases, with 23 bases spanning the gap. The germline gives CDR1 SGHDT, CDR2 YYEEEE.

This clonotype occurred a few times. J is TRBJ2-7 and V is TRBV2, with a tentative D call TRBD2 (6 bases). This CDR3 has 15 residues. V dropped 8 bases and J dropped 0 bases, with 17 bases sitting between them. The germline V gene has CDR1 SNHLY and CDR2 FYNNEI. The CDR3 nucleotides read TGTGCCAGCTGTCTCTCTATGGGAGGCTCCTACGAGCAGTACTTC. Translation gives CASCLSMGGSYEQYF. Using reference TRBV2 and TRBJ2-7 for the parts outside the CDR3, the full variable domain is EPEVTQTPSHQVTQMGQEVILRCVPISNHLYFYWYRQILGQKVEFLVSFYNNEISEKSEIFDDQFSVERPDGSNFTLKIRSTKLEDSAMYFCASCLSMGGSYEQYFGPGTRLTVT.